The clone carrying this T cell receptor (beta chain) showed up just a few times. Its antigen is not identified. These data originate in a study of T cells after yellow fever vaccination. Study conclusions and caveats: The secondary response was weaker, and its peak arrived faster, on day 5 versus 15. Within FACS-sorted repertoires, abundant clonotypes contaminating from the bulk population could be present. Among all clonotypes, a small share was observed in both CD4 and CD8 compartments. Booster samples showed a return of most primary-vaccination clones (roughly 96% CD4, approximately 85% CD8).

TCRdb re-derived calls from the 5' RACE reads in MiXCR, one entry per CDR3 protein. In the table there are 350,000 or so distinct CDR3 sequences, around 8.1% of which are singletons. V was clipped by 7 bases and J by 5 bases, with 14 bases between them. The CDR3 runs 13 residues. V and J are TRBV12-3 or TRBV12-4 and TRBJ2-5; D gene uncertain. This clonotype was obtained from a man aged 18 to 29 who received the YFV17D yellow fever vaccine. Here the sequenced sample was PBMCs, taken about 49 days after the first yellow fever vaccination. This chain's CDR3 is CASTPGSWETQYF. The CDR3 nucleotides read TGTGCCAGCACCCCGGGTAGCTGGGAGACCCAGTACTTC.